What follows are 25 T cell receptor beta chains derived from one specimen sequenced in a study of lymphopenia after photon versus proton radiotherapy. TCRdb keeps only in-frame clones here, not all; method: immunoSEQ multiplex PCR. The sample has under 35,000 clones, 80% to 90% seen once. Here the sequenced sample was peripheral blood, taken from a patient treated with proton-based radiotherapy. The receptors derive from a woman aged 70-85 years with pancreatic cancer. Some clones in this sample may be carry-over from other donors' samples.

The chain combines TRBV4-1 with TRBJ1-4; 11 nucleotides agree with TRBD1. After removal of 3 bases from V and 8 bases from J, the junction contained 8 bases not matched to a gene. Germline lookup yields CDR1 MGHRA and CDR2 YSYEKL. The length of the CDR3 is 16 residues. CDR3 sequence (DNA): TGCGCCAGCAGCCAGGGGACAGGGGGTATGGAGGAAAAACTGTTTTTT. This codes for CASSQGTGGMEEKLFF.

This rearrangement joins TRBV11-2 to TRBJ1-2; D gene ambiguous. The germline V gene encodes CDR1 SGHAT and CDR2 FQNNGV. CDR3 length equals 14 residues. V was pared by 0 bases and J by 0 bases, with 5 bases between. As DNA, the CDR3 is TGTGCCAGCAGCTTAGATAGGGCTAACTATGGCTACACCTTC. Translating gives CASSLDRANYGYTF. Looking up the rest from reference TRBV11-2 and TRBJ1-2 gives the full variable domain: EAGVAQSPRYKIIEKRQSVAFWCNPISGHATLYWYQQILGQGPKLLIQFQNNGVVDDSQLPKDRFSAERLKGVDSTLKIQPAKLEDSAVYLCASSLDRANYGYTFGSGTRLTVV.

In this sample, this clone turned up a few times. The chain uses TRBV5-1 and TRBJ1-6; 8 nucleotides agree with TRBD1. The CDR3 runs to 14 residues. CDR1 SGHRS and CDR2 YFSETQ come from the germline V gene. After removal of 4 bases from V and 5 bases from J, the junction contained 2 bases not matched to a gene. For the CDR3, the DNA is TGCGCCAGCAGCGCGGACAGGGATAATTCACCCCTCCACTTT. Amino acids: CASSADRDNSPLHF.

The rearrangement links TRBV19 to TRBJ1-1; D not resolved. Germline loops: CDR1 LNHDA, CDR2 SQIVND (reference sequence). The CDR3 totals 14 residues. Trimming took 4 bases from V and 2 from J, leaving 11 bases between them. The CDR3 DNA reads TGTGCCAGTAGTACACAACATTCTAACACTGAAGCTTTCTTT. Translation: CASSTQHSNTEAFF.

The chain combines TRBV5-4 with TRBJ2-7; 8 nucleotides agree with TRBD1. The length of the CDR3 is 15 residues. The V gene end was trimmed by 0 bases and the J gene end by 5 bases; junction bases not matched to a gene: 7. Germline lookup yields CDR1 SGHNT and CDR2 YYREEE (reference sequence). CDR3: CASSLGASRGHEQYF. The CDR3 nucleotides read TGTGCCAGCAGCTTGGGGGCCTCCAGGGGGCACGAGCAGTACTTC.

This clone was recorded only once. The chain recombines TRBV29-1 with TRBJ1-1, with 9 bases matching TRBD1. With V trimmed by 8 bases and J by 1 base, 5 bases remained unmatched. The CDR3 runs to 13 residues. The germline CDR1 and CDR2 sequences are SQVTM and ANQGSEA. The CDR3 DNA is TGCAGCTCCAAGACAGGGGGGAACACTGAAGCTTTCTTT. Amino acids: CSSKTGGNTEAFF. The full variable domain, with the rest looked up from reference TRBV29-1 and TRBJ1-1, is SAVISQKPSRDICQRGTSLTIQCQVDSQVTMMFWYRQQPGQSLTLIATANQGSEATYESGFVIDKFPISRPNLTFSTLTVSNMSPEDSSIYLCSSKTGGNTEAFFGQGTRLTVV.

The chain uses TRBV28 and TRBJ2-1; 10 bases align to TRBD2. Germline V gene data show CDR1 as MDHEN and CDR2 as SYDVKM. CDR3 size: 17 residues. V dropped 5 bases and J dropped 6; count of bases not matched to a gene: 13. The CDR3 region has the DNA TGTGCCAGCAGTCCCCAACCCCGAATAGCGGGAGGCAATGAGCAGTTCTTC. Protein: CASSPQPRIAGGNEQFF.

The rearrangement joins TRBV23-1 to TRBJ2-4; 7 bases align to TRBD1. TRBV23-1 is annotated as an ORF whose role is uncertain. The junction had 11 bases not matched to a gene; V was cut back by 2 bases and J by 1 base. This CDR3 region has 18 residues. The CDR3 region is CASSQGNQGERAKNIQYF. In nucleotides, the CDR3 is TGCGCCAGCAGTCAAGGGAATCAGGGGGAGAGGGCCAAAAACATTCAGTACTTC.

The chain combines TRBV7-2 with TRBJ2-2; weak D call: TRBD2 (5 bases). The CDR3 loop spans 15 amino acids. CDR1 is SGHTA, CDR2 FQGNSA, per germline. Trimming removed 2 bases from V and 5 bases from J, with 12 bases in between. In DNA, the CDR3 is TGTGCCAGCAGCTTAATGGCCGGGGAGACCGGGGAGCTGTTTTTT. Amino acid sequence: CASSLMAGETGELFF.

The V gene is TRBV15, the J gene TRBJ2-5; D is perhaps TRBD1 or TRBD2 (5 bases each). V was cut by 2 bases and J by 1 base, with 8 bases left in between. The CDR3 spans 14 residues. The germline V gene encodes CDR1 LNHNV and CDR2 YYDKDF (reference sequence). The CDR3 region has the DNA TGTGCCACCAGCAGATCTGGGACCCAAGAGACCCAGTACTTC. This translates into CATSRSGTQETQYF.

The J gene is TRBJ1-5, the V gene TRBV5-1; a possible D gene is TRBD1 (5 bases). This CDR3 contains 13 residues. CDR1 is SGHRS, CDR2 YFSETQ, per germline. Between the trimmed V and J ends, which lost 4 bases and 4 bases, there was a span of 9 bases. The CDR3 DNA reads as TGCGCCAGCAGCGCTGACAGTAATCAGCCCCAGCATTTT. It is translated as CASSADSNQPQHF.

V and J are TRBV28 and TRBJ2-3; TRBD2 matches 7 bases. V dropped 4 bases and J dropped 3; count of bases not matched to a gene: 13. From germline, CDR1 is MDHEN and CDR2 SYDVKM. This CDR3 region has 17 residues. CDR3 nucleotides: TGTGCCAGCAGTTATTTTCTGCGGCGGGAGCAAACAGATACGCAGTATTTT. Residues: CASSYFLRREQTDTQYF.

V gene TRBV29-1 combines with J gene TRBJ2-1, with 7 positions matching TRBD2. The CDR3 extends over 15 amino acids. The germline V gene encodes CDR1 SQVTM and CDR2 ANQGSEA. With V trimmed by 2 bases and J by 6 bases, 10 bases remained unmatched. CDR3 coding DNA: TGCAGCGTTGAACGCGCGGGGGAGGGGATCAATGAGCAGTTCTTC. This translates into CSVERAGEGINEQFF.

The chain recombines TRBV25-1 with TRBJ2-5, with a tentative D call TRBD2 (7 bases). Germline V gene lookup returns CDR1 MGHDK and CDR2 SYGVNS. This CDR3 has 16 amino acids. Trimming removed 1 base at V and 1 base at J, with 13 bases between. CDR3 bases: TGTGCCAGCAGTGAATTTGGGGGGGGCCTCCAAGAGACCCAGTACTTC. Protein product: CASSEFGGGLQETQYF. The variable domain in full, with the rest retrieved from reference TRBV25-1 and TRBJ2-5, is EADIYQTPRYLVIGTGKKITLECSQTMGHDKMYWYQQDPGMELHLIHYSYGVNSTEKGDLSSESTVSRIRTEHFPLTLESARPSHTSQYLCASSEFGGGLQETQYFGPGTRLLVL.

The V call is TRBV7-6, the J call TRBJ2-3, with D possibly TRBD1 on 5 matching bases. Germline V lookup: CDR1 SGHVS, CDR2 FNYEAQ. V was trimmed by 1 base and J by 3 bases, leaving 11 bases between them. The CDR3 extends over 15 amino acids. The DNA of the CDR3 is TGTGCCAGCAGCTTAGGTGGACAACCAACAGATACGCAGTATTTT. Its translation: CASSLGGQPTDTQYF. Looking up the rest from reference TRBV7-6 and TRBJ2-3 gives the full variable domain: GAGVSQSPRYKVTKRGQDVALRCDPISGHVSLYWYRQALGQGPEFLTYFNYEAQQDKSGLPNDRFSAERPEGSISTLTIQRTEQRDSAMYRCASSLGGQPTDTQYFGPGTRLTVL.

This clone was seen only once. This chain joins TRBV9 and TRBJ2-3, with 8 bases that match TRBD1. Germline assignment: CDR1 SGDLS and CDR2 YYNGEE. This CDR3 spans 14 amino acids. Trimming took 3 bases from V and 6 from J; bases not matched to a gene: 6. CDR3 sequence: CASSATGEGDTQYF. CDR3 bases: TGTGCCAGCAGCGCGACAGGGGAAGGGGATACGCAGTATTTT.

V and J are TRBV6-1 and TRBJ1-4; D gene unclear. The CDR3 runs 17 residues. Germline V gene lookup returns CDR1 MNHNS and CDR2 SASEGT. Trimming left V 2 bases short and J 0 bases short, with 13 bases between. The CDR3 DNA sequence: TGTGCCAGCAGTGAAAGTTTTCAGAAGTCAACTAATGAAAAACTGTTTTTT. It translates to CASSESFQKSTNEKLFF.

The rearrangement uses TRBV19 and TRBJ1-2; 7 bases agree with TRBD1. CDR1 and CDR2 from the germline V gene are LNHDA and SQIVND (reference sequence). The V and J ends lost 3 bases and 7 bases, in that order; junction bases with no gene match: 14. The length of the CDR3 is 16 residues. CDR3 nucleotides: TGTGCCAGTAGTATGGATTATTCACAGGGGCCTTCTGGCTACACCTTC. Its protein is CASSMDYSQGPSGYTF.

V gene TRBV7-2 combines with J gene TRBJ1-5; D not certain. Germline V gene lookup returns CDR1 SGHTA and CDR2 FQGNSA. The ends were cut back, 1 base at V and 8 bases at J, with 3 bases in the middle. The CDR3 length is 11 residues. CDR3 loop: CASSLGEPQHF. CDR3 nucleotide sequence: TGTGCCAGCAGCTTAGGAGAGCCCCAGCATTTT. Variable domain in full (rest from reference TRBV7-2 and TRBJ1-5): GAGVSQSPSNKVTEKGKDVELRCDPISGHTALYWYRQSLGQGLEFLIYFQGNSAPDKSGLPSDRFSAERTGGSVSTLTIQRTQQEDSAVYLCASSLGEPQHFGDGTRLSIL.

J is TRBJ2-7 and V is TRBV6-5; the match to TRBD1 covers 9 bases. V shed 6 bases and J 3 bases; nucleotides not matched to a gene: 6. This CDR3 contains 14 residues. Looked up from germline, CDR1 is MNHEY and CDR2 is SVGAGI. The CDR3 sequence: CASSLDRGSYEQYF. CDR3 DNA sequence: TGTGCCAGCAGCTTGGACAGGGGTAGCTACGAGCAGTACTTC.

This chain joins TRBV7-2 and TRBJ2-1; weak D call: TRBD2 (5 bases). The CDR3 spans 16 residues. Per germline, CDR1 SGHTA and CDR2 FQGNSA. The V gene lost 5 bases and the J gene lost 6 bases, with 20 bases spanning the gap. In DNA form, the CDR3 reads TGTGCCAGCAGCCCAAACCCAGGCACCGGAGGCAATGAGCAGTTCTTC. It encodes CASSPNPGTGGNEQFF.

This chain joins TRBV6-5 and TRBJ1-2; no clear D gene. There are 12 residues in the CDR3. The V gene lost 6 bases and the J gene lost 6 bases, with 11 bases spanning the gap. The V gene's germline CDR1 is MNHEY and CDR2 SVGAGI. The CDR3 is CASSPTGDGYTF. CDR3 nucleotides: TGTGCCAGCAGCCCGACTGGTGATGGCTACACCTTC.

The CDR3, as DNA: TGTGCCAGCAGTTACCCCGGGTCGAACACTGAAGCTTTCTTT. As protein: CASSYPGSNTEAFF. V gene TRBV6-5 combines with J gene TRBJ1-1; D gene ambiguous. V lost 2 bases, J lost 1 base, and 8 bases lay in between. This CDR3 region has 14 residues. CDR1 is MNHEY, CDR2 SVGAGI, per germline.

This clone showed up just a few times. The chain links TRBV28 to TRBJ2-1; TRBD1 matches 7 bases. Trimming removed 6 bases from V and 2 bases from J; junction bases left unmatched: 7. The CDR3 runs 15 residues. The germline V gene has CDR1 MDHEN and CDR2 SYDVKM. CDR3 protein: CASSRQGRTYNEQFF. The CDR3 region has the DNA TGTGCCAGCAGCCGACAGGGAAGAACCTACAATGAGCAGTTCTTC.

The J gene is TRBJ2-2, the V gene TRBV9, with D perhaps matching TRBD1 or TRBD2 (6 bases each). The CDR3 is 16 residues long. Per the germline V gene, CDR1 is SGDLS and CDR2 is YYNGEE. Between the trimmed V and J ends, which lost 3 bases and 5 bases, there was a span of 17 bases. CDR3 nucleotide sequence: TGTGCCAGCAGCGCGGGCCGGGGGCGGTGGACCGGGGAGCTGTTTTTT. Translation gives CASSAGRGRWTGELFF.